This T cell receptor (beta chain) originates from a study of T-cell memory formation after mild COVID-19. Overall study results and limits: Among CD4+ contracting clones, most were CM and EM, and CD8+ ones EMRA. Among clones peaking at day 37 in the second wave, SARS-CoV-2 specificity remained unconfirmed. Cross-reactive memory apparently joined, as some responding clones appeared in pre-infection memory.

TCR alpha and TCR beta cDNA libraries with sample barcodes and UMIs came from 5'RACE using constant-segment primers. Each CDR3 protein gets one entry after TCRdb re-called the 5' RACE reads with MiXCR. Among about 470,000 distinct CDR3 sequences listed, 25% were seen once. V lost 2 bases and J lost 3; bases outside the gene matches: 5. This CDR3 contains 15 residues. In the case of this clonotype: The antigen remains undetermined.

This chain connects TRBV12-3 or TRBV12-4 to TRBJ2-7, with 9 bases identical to TRBD1. Specimen: PBMCs or a T cell subset sorted from them (not recorded which). The TCR sequence derives from an adult woman who had mild COVID-19 (a few samples of this study predate the infection). Cell type and time point are not known. CDR3 in DNA: TGTGCCAGCAGTTTAAAGGGACAGGGAATCTACGAGCAGTACTTC. The encoded protein is CASSLKGQGIYEQYF.